What follows are 26 T cell receptor beta chains derived from one specimen sequenced in a study of T-cell memory formation after mild COVID-19. MiXCR, run by TCRdb on the 5' RACE reads, gives a single entry per CDR3 protein. The profile covers 300,000 to 350,000 distinct CDR3 sequences, with 10% to 15% appearing a single time and 20% to 25% taken by the ten largest. The source material was PBMCs or a T cell subset sorted from them (not recorded which). The receptor set was obtained from a man aged 18-30 years who had mild COVID-19 (a few samples of this study predate the infection). Cell type and time point are not known.

This clonotype was seen at least ten times. The CDR3 region is CSAKSLLAGEADTQYF. DNA for the CDR3: TGCAGTGCTAAAAGCCTACTAGCGGGGGAAGCAGATACGCAGTATTTT. V and J are TRBV20-1 and TRBJ2-3; 11 bases are a match to TRBD2. Germline V gives CDR1 DFQATT, CDR2 SNEGSKA (reference sequence). J was trimmed by 4 bases and V by 4 bases; bases with no gene match: 10. The CDR3 is made up of 16 amino acids.

The chain joins TRBV6-2 or TRBV6-3 to TRBJ1-2; maybe TRBD1 (5 bases). V shed 7 bases and J shed 4 bases, with 16 bases lying between them. CDR1 MNHEY and CDR2 SVGEGT come from the germline V gene. The CDR3 is 14 amino acids. CDR3 residues: CASKRGSSGYGYTF. CDR3 DNA: TGTGCCAGCAAAAGGGGCAGTTCTGGCTATGGCTACACCTTC.

The chain recombines TRBV9 with TRBJ2-1; the D gene is possibly TRBD1 (5 bases). The CDR3 runs to 13 residues. Germline V CDR1 and CDR2: SGDLS, YYNGEE. Trimming stripped 1 base from V and 10 bases from J, with 12 bases between. CDR3 loop: CASSVKGFEEQFF. In DNA, the CDR3 is TGTGCCAGCAGCGTAAAGGGGTTTGAGGAGCAGTTCTTC.

This clonotype was counted between two and nine times. This chain connects TRBV7-9 to TRBJ2-7; the match to TRBD1 covers 8 bases. The CDR3 loop spans 14 amino acids. The V and J ends lost 6 bases and 3 bases, in that order; junction bases with no gene match: 7. Germline lookup yields CDR1 SEHNR and CDR2 FQNEAQ (reference sequence). In DNA, the CDR3 is TGTGCCAGCAGTCGTGGGACAGGTTACTACGAGCAGTACGTC. This sequence encodes CASSRGTGYYEQYV.

Many counts were recorded for this clonotype. This rearrangement joins TRBV4-2 to TRBJ2-7; TRBD2 agrees at 8 bases. The length of the CDR3 is 16 residues. Germline V CDR1 and CDR2: LGHNA, YNFKEQ. The V gene end was trimmed by 5 bases and the J gene end by 2 bases; junction bases not matched to a gene: 11. The CDR3 reads CASSLWTGGTAYEQYF. CDR3 nucleotide sequence: TGTGCCAGCAGCTTATGGACGGGGGGGACGGCCTACGAGCAGTACTTC.

The gene calls are TRBV5-1 and TRBJ2-6; D not certain. CDR3 length equals 16 residues. V lost 0 bases and J lost 1, with 8 bases in between. Germline assignment: CDR1 SGHRS and CDR2 YFSETQ. The chain's CDR3 is CASSLAPGSGANVLTF. The CDR3 bases are TGCGCCAGCAGCTTGGCCCCAGGATCTGGGGCCAACGTCCTGACTTTC.

The chain combines TRBV7-9 with TRBJ1-2; unclear D gene. CDR3 length: 15 residues. Deletions cut 1 base from V and 0 bases from J, with 9 bases between. In germline, CDR1 is SEHNR, CDR2 FQNEAQ (reference sequence). The CDR3 sequence: CASSLGSAANYGYTF. In DNA form, the CDR3 reads TGTGCCAGCAGCTTAGGGTCGGCGGCTAACTATGGCTACACCTTC.

There are a few counts of this clonotype. The chain employs TRBV6-5 and TRBJ1-2; perhaps TRBD1 as D (5 bases). Germline-derived CDR1 and CDR2 are MNHEY and SVGAGI. The CDR3 runs 14 residues. V was pared by 7 bases and J by 3 bases, with 15 bases between. In DNA form, the CDR3 reads TGTGCCAGCAAGGGGCAGGGCACGGACTATGGCTACACCTTC. Protein sequence: CASKGQGTDYGYTF.

This sequence joins TRBV3-1 and TRBJ2-1; 8 nucleotides agree with TRBD2. CDR1 and CDR2 from the germline V gene are LGHDT and YNNKEL (reference sequence). J lost 8 bases, V lost 4 bases, and 10 bases had no gene match. The CDR3 totals 15 residues. CDR3 in amino acids: CASSPAGATGYEQFF. The CDR3 coding sequence is TGTGCCAGCAGCCCAGCGGGGGCCACCGGGTATGAGCAGTTCTTC.

This clonotype was counted ten times or more. V is TRBV7-2 and J is TRBJ2-5; no reliable D call. Trimming left V 5 bases short and J 0 bases short, with 13 bases between. Germline loops: CDR1 SGHTA, CDR2 FQGNSA. CDR3 length equals 15 residues. This chain's CDR3 is CASSLYVDYQETQYF. In DNA form, the CDR3 reads TGTGCCAGCAGCCTCTATGTAGACTACCAAGAGACCCAGTACTTC.

DNA for the CDR3: TGCAGTGCCCCACTAGCGGGGGGGCGCGACAATGAGCAGTTCTTC. This codes for CSAPLAGGRDNEQFF. The chain links TRBV20-1 to TRBJ2-1, with 13 positions matching TRBD2. V lost 6 bases to trimming and J lost 5 bases; unmatched junction nucleotides: 7. Germline V gene data show CDR1 as DFQATT and CDR2 as SNEGSKA (reference sequence). This CDR3 contains 15 residues.

This clonotype was counted at least ten times. The chain uses TRBV5-1 and TRBJ2-1, with 8 positions matching TRBD1. V lost 6 bases to trimming and J lost 6 bases; unmatched junction nucleotides: 11. Looked up from germline, CDR1 is SGHRS and CDR2 is YFSETQ. CDR3 length: 15 amino acids. DNA for the CDR3: TGCGCCAGCACACCCTGGACAGGGTCGGCCAATGAGCAGTTCTTC. Its protein product is CASTPWTGSANEQFF.

This clonotype has more than one count but fewer than ten. The chain has TRBV28 and TRBJ1-2, with D unclear. This CDR3 is 13 amino acids long. Trimming shortened V by 3 bases and J by 4 bases, and 9 bases separated the two germline ends. The germline gives CDR1 MDHEN, CDR2 SYDVKM. CDR3 region: CASSFKMFYGYTF. CDR3 bases: TGTGCCAGCAGTTTTAAAATGTTCTATGGCTACACCTTC.

At least ten counts were recorded for this clonotype. V is TRBV27 and J is TRBJ2-5; 8 bases match TRBD1. This CDR3 region has 13 residues. V lost 6 bases to trimming and J lost 7 bases; unmatched junction nucleotides: 7. Germline CDR1 is MNHEY and CDR2 is SMNVEV (reference sequence). The CDR3 nucleotides read TGTGCCAGCAGGCCAGGGGGCGGGGTGACCCAGTACTTC. The encoded protein is CASRPGGGVTQYF.

This clonotype came up a few times. Here the CDR3 DNA reads TGTGCCAGCAGCTTAAACCCGGGCTCCGGGGAGCTGTTTTTT. It specifies CASSLNPGSGELFF. This chain joins TRBV7-3 and TRBJ2-2; D unresolved. The CDR3 sequence is 14 residues long. Germline CDR1 and CDR2: SGHTA and FQGTGA. Trimming shortened V by 1 base and J by 6 bases, and 9 bases separated the two germline ends.

The V call is TRBV12-3 or TRBV12-4, the J call TRBJ2-3; D may be TRBD2 (6 bases). Between the trimmed V and J ends, which lost 6 bases and 2 bases, there was a span of 21 bases. This CDR3 spans 17 amino acids. CDR3 region: CASSQTRIGTYTDTQYF. Here the CDR3 DNA reads TGTGCCAGCAGCCAAACTCGTATTGGGACTTACACAGATACGCAGTATTTT.

This sequence joins TRBV20-1 and TRBJ2-7; D is perhaps TRBD1 or TRBD2 (5 bases each). Germline V CDR1 and CDR2: DFQATT, SNEGSKA (reference sequence). This CDR3 is built from 13 residues. Trimming left V 4 bases short and J 1 base short, with 11 bases between. The DNA of the CDR3 is TGCAGTGCTACCCCGGGACGATCCTACGAGCAGTACTTC. Encoded protein: CSATPGRSYEQYF.

This clonotype came up many times. This rearrangement joins TRBV12-3 or TRBV12-4 to TRBJ2-4; 8 bases fit TRBD2. V shed 2 bases, J shed 4 bases, and the junction held 4 bases outside the gene matches. This CDR3 is 15 amino acids long. DNA of the CDR3: TGTGCCAGCAGTTTAAGCGGGGGTTCAAAAAACATTCAGTACTTC. It is translated as CASSLSGGSKNIQYF.

The chain carries TRBV5-1 and TRBJ2-6; a weak D match, TRBD1 (5 bases). The V end lost 4 bases, the J end lost 2 bases, and 7 bases lay between the germline ends. Germline V lookup: CDR1 SGHRS, CDR2 YFSETQ. This CDR3 has 14 residues. The CDR3 bases are TGCGCCAGCAGCCAGACAGCTGGGGCCAACGTCCTGACTTTC. Translating gives CASSQTAGANVLTF.

This clonotype has just a few counts. The rearrangement uses TRBV12-3 or TRBV12-4 and TRBJ1-1; the D gene is possibly TRBD1 (6 bases). This CDR3 region has 15 residues. The V end was cut by 4 bases, the J end by 0 bases, with 12 bases between. The CDR3 region has the DNA TGTGCCAGCAGTTCATCACAGGGAGTGAACACTGAAGCTTTCTTT. As protein: CASSSSQGVNTEAFF.

Only a few counts were recorded for this clonotype. The genes are TRBV4-2 and TRBJ2-3, with D perhaps matching TRBD1 or TRBD2 (5 bases each). The V end lost 3 bases, the J end lost 4 bases, and 11 bases lay between the germline ends. Germline V gene data show CDR1 as LGHNA and CDR2 as YNFKEQ. The CDR3 runs to 14 residues. The chain's CDR3 is CASSQGTSADTQYF. In DNA, the CDR3 is TGTGCCAGCAGCCAGGGGACGAGCGCAGATACGCAGTATTTT.

This clonotype showed up just a few times. This sequence joins TRBV3-1 and TRBJ1-2; D is possibly TRBD1 (5 bases). This CDR3 comprises 14 residues. CDR1 and CDR2 (germline): LGHDT, YNNKEL (reference sequence). The V end was cut by 4 bases, the J end by 3 bases, with 12 bases between. The CDR3 reads CASSPGPRYYGYTF. For the CDR3, the DNA is TGTGCCAGCAGCCCGGGACCGAGATACTATGGCTACACCTTC.

This sequence joins TRBV6-1 and TRBJ2-5; either TRBD1 or TRBD2 may fit D (5 bases each). This CDR3 region has 13 residues. CDR1 is MNHNS and CDR2 is SASEGT in the germline V gene. Trimming cost V 5 bases and J 7 bases, with 14 bases left between them. CDR3 region: CASSTTDGTTQYF. The CDR3 DNA sequence: TGTGCCAGCAGTACGACCGATGGGACGACCCAGTACTTC.

The chain recombines TRBV20-1 with TRBJ2-1; TRBD1 matches at 7 bases. The V and J ends lost 4 bases and 9 bases, in that order; junction bases with no gene match: 6. The CDR3 totals 12 residues. Germline loops: CDR1 DFQATT, CDR2 SNEGSKA (reference sequence). This chain's CDR3 is CSATDRVSEQFF. In nucleotides, the CDR3 is TGCAGTGCTACCGACAGGGTTAGTGAGCAGTTCTTC.

J is TRBJ2-3 and V is TRBV6-5, with D perhaps matching TRBD1 (6 bases). Looked up from germline, CDR1 is MNHEY and CDR2 is SVGAGI. The CDR3 has 14 residues. The V and J ends lost 4 bases and 3 bases respectively, with 11 bases between them. CDR3 DNA sequence: TGTGCCAGCAGTTTCCGGACAGCTACAGATACGCAGTATTTT. Protein sequence: CASSFRTATDTQYF.

This clonotype was seen only a few times. The rearrangement links TRBV7-9 to TRBJ1-1; 8 nucleotides line up with TRBD1. The CDR3 extends over 15 amino acids. With V trimmed by 5 bases and J by 5 bases, 10 bases remained unmatched. Germline loops: CDR1 SEHNR, CDR2 FQNEAQ (reference sequence). In DNA, the CDR3 is TGTGCCAGCAGCCCCCGGACAGGGCGGAGAACTGAAGCTTTCTTT. Translation: CASSPRTGRRTEAFF.